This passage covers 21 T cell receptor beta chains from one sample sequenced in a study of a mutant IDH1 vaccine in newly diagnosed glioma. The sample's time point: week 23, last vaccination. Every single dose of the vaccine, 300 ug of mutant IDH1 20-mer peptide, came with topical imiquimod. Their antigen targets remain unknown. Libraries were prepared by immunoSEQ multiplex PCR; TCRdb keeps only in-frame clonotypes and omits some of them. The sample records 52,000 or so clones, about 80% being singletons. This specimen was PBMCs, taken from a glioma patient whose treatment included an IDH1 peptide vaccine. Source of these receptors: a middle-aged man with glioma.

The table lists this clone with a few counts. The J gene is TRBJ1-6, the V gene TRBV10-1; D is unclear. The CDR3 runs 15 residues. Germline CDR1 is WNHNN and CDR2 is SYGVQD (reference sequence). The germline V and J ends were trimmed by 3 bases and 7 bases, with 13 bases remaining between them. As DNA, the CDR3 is TGCGCCAGCAGTGAAGGTAGGCCTTTGAATTCACCCCTCCACTTT. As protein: CASSEGRPLNSPLHF.

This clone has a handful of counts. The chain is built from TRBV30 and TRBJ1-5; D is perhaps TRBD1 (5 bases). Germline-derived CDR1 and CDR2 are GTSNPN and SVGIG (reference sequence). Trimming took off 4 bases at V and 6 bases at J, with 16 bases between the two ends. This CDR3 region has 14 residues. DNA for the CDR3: TGTGCCTGGACTCGTGGGGGATTCGGTCAGCCCCAGCATTTT. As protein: CAWTRGGFGQPQHF. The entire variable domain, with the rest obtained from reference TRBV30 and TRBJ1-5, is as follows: SQTIHQWPATLVQPVGSPLSLECTVEGTSNPNLYWYRQAAGRGLQLLFYSVGIGQISSEVPQNLSASRPQDRQFILSSKKLLLSDSGFYLCAWTRGGFGQPQHFGDGTRLSIL.

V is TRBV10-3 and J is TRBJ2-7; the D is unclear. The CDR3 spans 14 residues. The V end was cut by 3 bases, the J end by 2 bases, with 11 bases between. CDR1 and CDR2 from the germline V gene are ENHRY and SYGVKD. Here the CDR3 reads CAISDPGLTYEQYF. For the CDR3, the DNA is TGTGCCATCAGTGACCCTGGTCTGACCTACGAGCAGTACTTC.

The CDR3 nucleotides are TGTGCCAGCAGTGGCCAGGGTAGGGAGACCCAGTACTTC. Protein: CASSGQGRETQYF. V usage is TRBV2 and J usage is TRBJ2-5; tentatively, D is TRBD1 (5 bases). The CDR3 totals 13 residues. V lost 4 bases to trimming and J lost 5 bases, with 11 bases between them. Germline V CDR1 and CDR2: SNHLY, FYNNEI.

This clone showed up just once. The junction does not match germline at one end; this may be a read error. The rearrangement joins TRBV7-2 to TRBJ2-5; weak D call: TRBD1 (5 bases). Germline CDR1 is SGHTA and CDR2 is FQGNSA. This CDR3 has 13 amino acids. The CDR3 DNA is TGTGCCAGCAGCTTAGGGACACAAGCGACCCAGTACTTC. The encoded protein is CASSLGTQATQYF.

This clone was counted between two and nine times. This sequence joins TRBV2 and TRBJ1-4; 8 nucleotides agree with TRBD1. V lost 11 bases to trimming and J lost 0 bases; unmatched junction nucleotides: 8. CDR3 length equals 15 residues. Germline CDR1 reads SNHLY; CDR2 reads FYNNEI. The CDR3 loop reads CASTGGSATNEKLFF. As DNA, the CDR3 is TGTGCCTCAACAGGGGGAAGCGCAACTAATGAAAAACTGTTTTTT.

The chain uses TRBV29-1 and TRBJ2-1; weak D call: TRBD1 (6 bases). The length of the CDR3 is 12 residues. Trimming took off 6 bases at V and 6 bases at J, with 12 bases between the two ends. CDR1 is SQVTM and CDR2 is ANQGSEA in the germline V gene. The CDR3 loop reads CSVAGTTNEQFF. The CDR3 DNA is TGCAGCGTGGCCGGGACAACCAATGAGCAGTTCTTC.

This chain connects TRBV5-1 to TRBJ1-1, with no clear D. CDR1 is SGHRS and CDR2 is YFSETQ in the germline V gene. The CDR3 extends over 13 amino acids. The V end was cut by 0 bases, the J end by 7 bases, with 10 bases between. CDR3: CASSLGAGIEAFF. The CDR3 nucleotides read TGCGCCAGCAGCTTGGGGGCGGGGATTGAAGCTTTCTTT.

The CDR3 coding sequence is TGTGCCAGTAGTTGGCAGGGGAATCAGCCCCAGCATTTT. This gives the protein CASSWQGNQPQHF. The rearrangement links TRBV19 to TRBJ1-5, with D possibly being TRBD1 (6 bases). V was clipped by 5 bases and J by 4 bases, with 9 bases between them. The germline V gene encodes CDR1 LNHDA and CDR2 SQIVND (reference sequence). The CDR3 sequence is 13 residues long. Using reference TRBV19 and TRBJ1-5 for the parts outside the CDR3, the full variable domain is DGGITQSPKYLFRKEGQNVTLSCEQNLNHDAMYWYRQDPGQGLRLIYYSQIVNDFQKGDIAEGYSVSREKKESFPLTVTSAQKNPTAFYLCASSWQGNQPQHFGDGTRLSIL.

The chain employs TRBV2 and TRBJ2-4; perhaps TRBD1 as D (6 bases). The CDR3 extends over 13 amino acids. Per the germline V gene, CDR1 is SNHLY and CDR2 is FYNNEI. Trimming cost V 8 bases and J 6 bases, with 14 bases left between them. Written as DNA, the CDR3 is TGTGCCAGCCTAGCCGGGACACCAAACATTCAGTACTTC. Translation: CASLAGTPNIQYF.

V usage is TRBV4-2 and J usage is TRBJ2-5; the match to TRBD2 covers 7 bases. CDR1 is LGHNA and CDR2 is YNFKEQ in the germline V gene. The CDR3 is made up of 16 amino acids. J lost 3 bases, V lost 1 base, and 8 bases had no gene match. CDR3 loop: CASSQGRAGVEETQYF. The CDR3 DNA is TGTGCCAGCAGCCAAGGGAGGGCGGGGGTAGAAGAGACCCAGTACTTC.

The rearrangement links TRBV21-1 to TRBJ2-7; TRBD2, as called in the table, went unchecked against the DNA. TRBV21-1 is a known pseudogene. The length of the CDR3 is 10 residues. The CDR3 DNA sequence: TGTGCCAGCAATATCTACGAGCAGTACTTC. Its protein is CASNIYEQYF.

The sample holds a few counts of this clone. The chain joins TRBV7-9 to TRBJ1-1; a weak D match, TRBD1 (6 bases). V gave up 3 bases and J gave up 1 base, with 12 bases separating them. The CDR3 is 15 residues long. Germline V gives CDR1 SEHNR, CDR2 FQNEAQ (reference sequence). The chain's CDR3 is CASSLNGGGNTEAFF. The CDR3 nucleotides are TGTGCCAGCAGCTTGAACGGAGGGGGGAACACTGAAGCTTTCTTT.

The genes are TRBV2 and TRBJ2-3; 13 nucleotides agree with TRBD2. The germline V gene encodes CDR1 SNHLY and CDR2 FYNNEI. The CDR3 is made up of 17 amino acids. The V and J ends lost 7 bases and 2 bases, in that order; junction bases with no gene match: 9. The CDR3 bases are TGTGCCAGCAAAGGGCAGGGACTAGCGGGGATCACAGATACGCAGTATTTT. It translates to CASKGQGLAGITDTQYF. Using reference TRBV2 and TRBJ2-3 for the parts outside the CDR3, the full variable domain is EPEVTQTPSHQVTQMGQEVILRCVPISNHLYFYWYRQILGQKVEFLVSFYNNEISEKSEIFDDQFSVERPDGSNFTLKIRSTKLEDSAMYFCASKGQGLAGITDTQYFGPGTRLTVL.

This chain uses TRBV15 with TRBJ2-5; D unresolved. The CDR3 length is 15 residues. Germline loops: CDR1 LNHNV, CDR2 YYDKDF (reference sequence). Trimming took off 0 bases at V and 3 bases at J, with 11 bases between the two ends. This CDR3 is CATSRDQWLKETQYF. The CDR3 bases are TGTGCCACCAGCAGAGATCAGTGGCTTAAAGAGACCCAGTACTTC.

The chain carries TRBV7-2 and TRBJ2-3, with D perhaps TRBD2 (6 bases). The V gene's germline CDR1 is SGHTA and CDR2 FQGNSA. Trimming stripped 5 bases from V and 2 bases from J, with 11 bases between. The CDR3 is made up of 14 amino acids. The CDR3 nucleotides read TGTGCCAGCAGCCTGGACTATTACACAGATACGCAGTATTTT. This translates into CASSLDYYTDTQYF.

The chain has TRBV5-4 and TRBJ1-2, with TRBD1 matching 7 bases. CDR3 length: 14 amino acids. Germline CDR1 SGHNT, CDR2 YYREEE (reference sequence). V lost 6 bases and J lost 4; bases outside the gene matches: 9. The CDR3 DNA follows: TGTGCCAGCACCCAGGACAGGACCCTCTATGGCTACACCTTC. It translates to CASTQDRTLYGYTF.

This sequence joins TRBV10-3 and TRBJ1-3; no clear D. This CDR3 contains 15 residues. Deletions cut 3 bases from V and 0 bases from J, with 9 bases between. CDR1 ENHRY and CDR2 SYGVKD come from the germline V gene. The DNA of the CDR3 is TGTGCCATCAGTGATAATTGGGGCTCTGGAAACACCATATATTTT. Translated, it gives CAISDNWGSGNTIYF.

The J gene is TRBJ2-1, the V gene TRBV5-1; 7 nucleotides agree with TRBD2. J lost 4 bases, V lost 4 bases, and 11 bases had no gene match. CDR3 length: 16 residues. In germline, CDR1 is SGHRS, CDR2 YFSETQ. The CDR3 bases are TGCGCCAGCAGCCCGACACTGGGCGGGGGTTACAATGAGCAGTTCTTC. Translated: CASSPTLGGGYNEQFF.

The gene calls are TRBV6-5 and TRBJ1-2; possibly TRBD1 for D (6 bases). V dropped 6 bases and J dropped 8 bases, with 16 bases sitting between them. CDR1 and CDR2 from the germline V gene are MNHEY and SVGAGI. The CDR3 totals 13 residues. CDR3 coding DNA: TGTGCCAGCAGCTATCCGACAGGTTGGGGCTACACCTTC. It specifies CASSYPTGWGYTF.

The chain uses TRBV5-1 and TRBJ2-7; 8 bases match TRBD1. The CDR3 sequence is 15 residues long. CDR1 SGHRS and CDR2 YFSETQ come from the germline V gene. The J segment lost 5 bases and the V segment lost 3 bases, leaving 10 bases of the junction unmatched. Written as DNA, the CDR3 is TGCGCCAGCAGCTCCTACAGAGGACAGGGCAACGAGCAGTACTTC. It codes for CASSSYRGQGNEQYF.